This T cell receptor beta chain was identified in a study of spatial heterogeneity in lung cancer. The time point: sample taken at primary tumor resection. Frozen PBMC, nontumor lung or tumor provided whole RNA, which was sequenced unsorted. The donors comprised about 74 untreated early-stage non-small cell lung cancer patients. The CDR3 length is 16 residues. Trimming took off 1 base at V and 3 bases at J, with 16 bases between the two ends. Germline CDR1 is LGHDT and CDR2 is YNNKEL (reference sequence). TCRdb fed the 5' RACE reads into MiXCR, producing one record per CDR3 protein. In the table there are about 50,000 distinct CDR3 sequences, less than 9% of which are singletons. This clonotype was found many times.

The receptor comes from a female donor with early-stage non-small cell lung cancer. This sample comprised PBMCs, obtained at surgery. The chain recombines TRBV3-1 with TRBJ2-7; D is perhaps TRBD1 (6 bases). The CDR3 loop is CASSQGEGTLIYEQYF. CDR3 bases: TGTGCCAGCAGCCAAGGAGAAGGGACATTGATCTACGAGCAGTACTTC.